This T cell receptor beta chain was sequenced during a study of vaccination and CD4 T cells after COVID-19. This clonotype appeared a few times. Its target is not known. Germline lookup yields CDR1 MNHEY and CDR2 SVGAGI. V lost 6 bases to trimming and J lost 4 bases, with 16 bases between them. The CDR3 is made up of 14 amino acids. The Oncomine TCR Beta short-read assay sequenced DNA from cultured CD4+ T cells. Once CD4+ T cells had been cultured, genomic DNA was extracted from them. TCRdb re-called the PCR reads through MiXCR, storing one row per CDR3 protein. The sample has some 10,000 distinct CDR3 sequences, 25% to 30% seen once; the top ten hold roughly 15%. Described treatment: approximately nine-day PBMC culture with coronavirus spike peptide pools or control peptides (ViraFEST assay). CD4+ T cells of the unexposed donor were collected before the COVID-19 pandemic (2011-2018).

This TCR derives from a human donor in good health. Sequenced sample: CD4+ T cells from blood, cultured in vitro. The V and J genes are TRBV6-5 and TRBJ2-7; D might be TRBD1 (8 bases). The CDR3 DNA is TGTGCCAGCAGCTACAGGGGGGGAGAATACGAGCAGTACTTC. Protein product: CASSYRGGEYEQYF.